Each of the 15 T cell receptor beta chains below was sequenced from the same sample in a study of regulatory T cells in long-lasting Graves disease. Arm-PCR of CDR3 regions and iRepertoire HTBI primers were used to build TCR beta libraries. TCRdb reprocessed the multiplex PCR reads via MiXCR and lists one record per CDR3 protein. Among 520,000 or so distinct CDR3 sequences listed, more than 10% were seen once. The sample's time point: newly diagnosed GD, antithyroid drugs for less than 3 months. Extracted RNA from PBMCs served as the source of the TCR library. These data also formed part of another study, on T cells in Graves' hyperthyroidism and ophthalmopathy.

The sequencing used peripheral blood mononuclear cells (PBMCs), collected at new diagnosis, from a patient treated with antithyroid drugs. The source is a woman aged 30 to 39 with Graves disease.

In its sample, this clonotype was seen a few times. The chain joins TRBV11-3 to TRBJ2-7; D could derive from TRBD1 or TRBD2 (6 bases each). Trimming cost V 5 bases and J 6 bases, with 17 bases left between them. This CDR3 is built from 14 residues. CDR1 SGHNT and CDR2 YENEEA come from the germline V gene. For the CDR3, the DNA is TGTGCCAGCAGCCCCTCCCGGGGGCAAGGCGAGCAGTACTTC. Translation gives CASSPSRGQGEQYF.

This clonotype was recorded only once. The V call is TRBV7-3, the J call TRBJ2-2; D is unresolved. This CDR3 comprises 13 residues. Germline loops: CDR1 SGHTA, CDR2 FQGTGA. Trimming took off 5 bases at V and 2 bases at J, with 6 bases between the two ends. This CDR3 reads CASSIKNTGELFF. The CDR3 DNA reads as TGTGCCAGCAGCATTAAAAACACCGGGGAGCTGTTTTTT.

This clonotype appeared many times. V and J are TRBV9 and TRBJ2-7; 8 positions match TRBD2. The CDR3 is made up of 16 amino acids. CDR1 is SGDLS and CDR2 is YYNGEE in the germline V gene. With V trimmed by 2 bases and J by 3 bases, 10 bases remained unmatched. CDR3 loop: CASSVGSGNSDYEQYF. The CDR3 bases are TGTGCCAGCAGCGTGGGTAGCGGGAATAGCGACTACGAGCAGTACTTC. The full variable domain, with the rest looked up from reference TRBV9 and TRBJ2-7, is DSGVTQTPKHLITATGQRVTLRCSPRSGDLSVYWYQQSLDQGLQFLIQYYNGEERAKGNILERFSAQQFPDLHSELNLSSLELGDSALYFCASSVGSGNSDYEQYFGPGTRLTVT.

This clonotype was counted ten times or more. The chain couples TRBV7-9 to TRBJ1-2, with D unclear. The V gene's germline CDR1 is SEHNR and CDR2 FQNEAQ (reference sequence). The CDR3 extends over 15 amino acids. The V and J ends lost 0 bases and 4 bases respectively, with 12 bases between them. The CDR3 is CASSLAIRAPYGYTF. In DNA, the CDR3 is TGTGCCAGCAGCTTAGCGATTAGGGCGCCCTATGGCTACACCTTC.

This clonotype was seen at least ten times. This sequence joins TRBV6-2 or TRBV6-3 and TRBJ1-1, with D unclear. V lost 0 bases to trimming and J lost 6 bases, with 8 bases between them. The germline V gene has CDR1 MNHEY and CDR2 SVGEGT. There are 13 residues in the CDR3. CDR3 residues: CASSYSRGPEAFF. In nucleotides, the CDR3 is TGTGCCAGCAGTTACTCTCGGGGTCCTGAAGCTTTCTTT.

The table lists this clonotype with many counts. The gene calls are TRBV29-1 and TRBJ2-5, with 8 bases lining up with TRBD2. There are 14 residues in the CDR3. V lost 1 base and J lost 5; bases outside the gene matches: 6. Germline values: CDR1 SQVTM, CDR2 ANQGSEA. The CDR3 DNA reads TGCAGCGTTGAAGCGTGGACTAGCTTCGAGACCCAGTACTTC. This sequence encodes CSVEAWTSFETQYF.

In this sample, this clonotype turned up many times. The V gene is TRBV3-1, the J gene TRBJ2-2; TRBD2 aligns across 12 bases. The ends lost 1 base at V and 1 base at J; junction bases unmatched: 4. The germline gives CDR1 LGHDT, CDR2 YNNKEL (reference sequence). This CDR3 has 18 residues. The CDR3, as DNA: TGTGCCAGCAGCCAAGTCACTAGCGGGAGGTTGAACACCGGGGAGCTGTTTTTT. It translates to CASSQVTSGRLNTGELFF.

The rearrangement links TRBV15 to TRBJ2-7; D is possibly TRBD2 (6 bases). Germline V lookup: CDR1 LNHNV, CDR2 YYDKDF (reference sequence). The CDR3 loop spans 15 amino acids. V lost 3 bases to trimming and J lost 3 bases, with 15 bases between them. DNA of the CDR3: TGTGCCACCAGCAGGTCCACCTTCGGGGGCTACGAGCAGTACTTC. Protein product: CATSRSTFGGYEQYF.

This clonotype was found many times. In nucleotides, the CDR3 is TGTGCTAGTGGTTTGGGCGCCCGGGACAGGGGTCACACTGAAGCTTTCTTT. It yields the protein CASGLGARDRGHTEAFF. The chain is built from TRBV12-5 and TRBJ1-1, with TRBD1 identical over 10 bases. Trimming removed 1 base from V and 3 bases from J; junction bases left unmatched: 8. CDR1 and CDR2 (germline): LGHNT, FRNRAP. This CDR3 contains 17 residues.

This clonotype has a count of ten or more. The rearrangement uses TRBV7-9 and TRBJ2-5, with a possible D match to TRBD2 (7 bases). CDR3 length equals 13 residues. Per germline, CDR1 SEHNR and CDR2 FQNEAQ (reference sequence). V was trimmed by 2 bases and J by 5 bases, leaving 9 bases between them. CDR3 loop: CASSLWGGETQYF. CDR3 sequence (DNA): TGTGCCAGCAGCTTATGGGGGGGCGAGACCCAGTACTTC.

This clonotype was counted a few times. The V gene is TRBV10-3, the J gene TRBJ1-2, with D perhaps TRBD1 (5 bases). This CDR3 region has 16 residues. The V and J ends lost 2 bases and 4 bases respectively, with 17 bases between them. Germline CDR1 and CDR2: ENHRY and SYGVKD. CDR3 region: CAISEGRDLVGYGYTF. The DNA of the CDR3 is TGTGCCATCAGTGAGGGCAGGGACTTGGTTGGCTATGGCTACACCTTC.

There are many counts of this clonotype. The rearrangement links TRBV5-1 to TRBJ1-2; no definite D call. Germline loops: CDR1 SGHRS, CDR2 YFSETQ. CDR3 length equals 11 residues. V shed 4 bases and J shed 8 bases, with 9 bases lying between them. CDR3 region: CASSLDGGYTF. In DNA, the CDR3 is TGCGCCAGCAGCCTCGATGGAGGCTACACCTTC.

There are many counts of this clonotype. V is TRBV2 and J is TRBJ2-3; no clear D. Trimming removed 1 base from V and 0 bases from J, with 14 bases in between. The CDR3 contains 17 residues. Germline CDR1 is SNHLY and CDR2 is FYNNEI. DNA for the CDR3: TGTGCCAGCAGTGAAGAGGCCCAGGAATCTAGCACAGATACGCAGTATTTT. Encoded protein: CASSEEAQESSTDTQYF.

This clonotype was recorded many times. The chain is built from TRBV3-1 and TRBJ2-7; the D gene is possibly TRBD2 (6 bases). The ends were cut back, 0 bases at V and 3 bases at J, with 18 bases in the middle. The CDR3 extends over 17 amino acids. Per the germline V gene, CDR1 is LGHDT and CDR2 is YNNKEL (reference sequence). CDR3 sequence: CASSQDSMGLIYYEQYF. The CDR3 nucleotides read TGTGCCAGCAGCCAAGATAGTATGGGACTTATTTACTACGAGCAGTACTTC.

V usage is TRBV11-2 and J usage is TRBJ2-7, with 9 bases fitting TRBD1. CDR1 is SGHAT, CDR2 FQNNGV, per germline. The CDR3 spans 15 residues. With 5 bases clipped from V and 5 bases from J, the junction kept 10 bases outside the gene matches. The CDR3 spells CASSAERTGGNEQYF. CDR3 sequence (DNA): TGTGCCAGCAGCGCGGAGCGCACAGGGGGCAACGAGCAGTACTTC.